The text below deals with one T cell receptor beta chain. This CDR3 comprises 15 residues. Trimming removed 3 bases at V and 4 bases at J, with 13 bases between. Germline lookup yields CDR1 WNHNN and CDR2 SYGVQD (reference sequence). Profiled with immunoSEQ multiplex PCR; TCRdb holds only in-frame clones, not every one. The table shows under 90,000 clones, with approximately 96% occurring only once. This record comes from a study of technical replicates of blood from several donors. Input material: T cells isolated from PBMCs. This clonotype was sampled from a human donor in good health. V usage is TRBV10-1 and J usage is TRBJ1-5; a possible D gene is TRBD1 (6 bases). The CDR3 nucleotides read TGCGCCAGCAGTGAAGTACAGGGCCCAAATCAGCCCCAGCATTTT. This encodes CASSEVQGPNQPQHF.